This entry describes one T cell receptor (beta chain). Arm-PCR with iRepertoire HTBI primers amplified the CDR3 regions for these TCR beta libraries. MiXCR, applied by TCRdb to the multiplex PCR reads, yields one record per CDR3 protein. The sample consists of roughly 610,000 distinct CDR3 sequences, about 16% of them appearing once. CDR3 length: 15 amino acids. V dropped 5 bases and J dropped 6; count of bases not matched to a gene: 12. Germline V gene lookup returns CDR1 LNHDA and CDR2 SQIVND (reference sequence). Time point noted: newly diagnosed GD, antithyroid drugs for less than 3 months. PBMC-extracted RNA yielded the TCR library. Blood from the periphery, approximately 10 milliliters in all, was drawn into EDTA tubes. The data originate from a study of regulatory T cells in long-lasting Graves disease. Another study also made use of these data, one on T cells in Graves' hyperthyroidism and ophthalmopathy. That work contributes: HTBI primers were used for first-round RT-PCR of the TCR CDR3.

This receptor was taken from a woman younger than 45 with Graves disease. The specimen comprised peripheral blood mononuclear cells (PBMCs), sampled at new diagnosis, from a patient treated with antithyroid drugs. The V gene is TRBV19, the J gene TRBJ1-2; TRBD1 agrees at 7 bases. As DNA, the CDR3 is TGTGCCAGTAGTTACCGAGGGGGCGTCGACAATGGCTACACCTTC. It codes for CASSYRGGVDNGYTF.